This T cell receptor beta chain came from a study of T-cell reconstitution after alpha-beta-depleted transplantation in children (dated by TCRdb to about 2016). At the level of the whole study: The study quantitatively tracked T-cell immune reconstitution after TCRalphabeta/CD19-depleted allogeneic hematopoietic cell transplantation in children using TCR repertoire profiling.

What the work shows at the level of the full study, not this receptor alone: Apparently early alphabetaT-cell count recovery about two months after transplant reportedly relied on only several hundred rapidly expanded clones derived from non-depleted graft cells. Over subsequent months, a decline in hyperexpanded clone frequencies was noted, and after one year, T-cell counts and TCRbeta diversity were mostly ascribed to newly produced T cells. The high TCRbeta diversity at day 60 in some patients was ascribed to recipient T cells and intrathymic progenitors that had survived conditioning.

There are many counts of this clonotype. This clone's antigen is unknown. Base-call qualities are not available, and no considerably larger clone is one nucleotide away. The treatment or condition label here, explained by the study, means: allogeneic hematopoietic cell transplantation with graft depleted of TCRalphabeta T cells and CD19 B cells. Transplant recipients were children who received TCRalphabeta/CD19-depleted allogeneic hematopoietic cell grafts. To prepare the library, PCR was applied. Sequencing relied on an Illumina HiSeq 2500. To normalize quantification of the TCRbeta repertoire, the TCR libraries were built with molecular barcoding that relied on unique molecular identifiers. TCRdb trimmed public reads at Q25 via fastp, called clones via MiXCR and kept in-frame beta chains. Merged by CDR3 protein, the rows form single entries marked with the most common genes and DNA. Recorded for this sample are 250,000 or so distinct CDR3 sequences; 7.5% to 9.5% of them occurred a single time. 6% to 7% of the sample comes from the top ten.

The CDR3 has 16 amino acids, counting the end cysteine and phenylalanine. Here the CDR3 DNA is all that survives: 48 bases in frame from base 1. Trimming accounts for 0 bases at V and 8 bases at J, while the number of junction bases matched to no gene is 6. The germline V gene yields LGHNT for CDR1 and FRNRAP for CDR2. The source was PBMCs, mostly from graft donor cells, collected 180 days after TCRalphabeta/CD19-depleted stem cell transplant. This TCR came from a male patient aged 10 to 17 who had a stem cell transplant for acute lymphoblastic leukemia, so the T cells may come from the graft donor. This chain joins TRBV12-5 to TRBJ1-6; 8 nucleotides in the junction match TRBD1. The DNA sequence reads TGTGCTAGTGGTTTGGTACGGGACAGGACCGATTCACCCCTCCACTTT. Its product reads: CASGLVRDRTDSPLHF.